This T cell receptor beta chain stems from a study of long-term antiretroviral therapy in people with HIV. The V end was cut by 2 bases, the J end by 6 bases, with 9 bases between. The CDR3 has 13 amino acids. In germline, CDR1 is SGHDT, CDR2 YYEEEE. Survey-level immunoSEQ v3.0 assays were run. Assay used: immunoSEQ multiplex PCR; TCRdb lists only in-frame clones, some missing. The data contain about 25,000 clones, about 91% of them singletons. This specimen was unsorted PBMCs, taken around 4.5 years after starting antiretroviral therapy. This TCR was sampled from a man in his thirties or forties with HIV. This chain joins TRBV5-6 and TRBJ2-1; no definite D call. The CDR3 sequence: CASSFRELNEQFF. CDR3 DNA sequence: TGTGCCAGCAGCTTTCGCGAGCTCAATGAGCAGTTCTTC. Together with reference TRBV5-6 and TRBJ2-1, the CDR3 gives the full variable domain: DAGVTQSPTHLIKTRGQQVTLRCSPKSGHDTVSWYQQALGQGPQFIFQYYEEEERQRGNFPDRFSGHQFPNYSSELNVNALLLGDSALYLCASSFRELNEQFFGPGTRLTVL.